Sequencing of this T cell receptor beta chain was carried out in a study of blood T cell repertoires in COVID-19 (TCRdb year 2020). For the study in its entirety: Samples covering the acute and convalescent phases of COVID-19 were provided by collaborators in the United States, Italy and Spain. The samples were drawn from two sources: the first 160 participants of the ongoing ImmuneRACE study, and about 1,300 subjects contributed by 6 global collaborators. Subjects who had been exposed to COVID-19, were actively infected with it, or had recovered from it provided the deeply sampled blood TCRbeta repertoires that made up the dataset. The repertoires were released in a freely available public database intended as a resource for research on the immune response to SARS-CoV-2. The sample metadata nearly always contained a de-identified subject ID, COVID-19 status, age in years and sex. The material from the prospective study consisted of cDNA or gDNA derived from T cells, B-cell-depleted T cells, or PBMCs. Where available, HLA class I and class II types were taken from metadata supplied by the sample provider and were not determined by assay-based typing.

A remark on this clone: This clone's antigen is unknown. Qualities for individual bases were not recorded, and no much larger clone is one base off.

Participants in the prospective study were enrolled through a virtual design, were aged roughly 18 to 90 years, and lived in fewer than 30 United States geographic areas. In the prospective study, cohorts were assigned on the basis of participant-reported clinical history obtained from a screening survey and a study questionnaire. ImmuneRACE Cohort 3 recovered participants were defined by two consecutive negative NP/OP PCR tests, healthcare professional clearance, or symptom resolution. In the prospective study, whole blood, serum and a nasopharyngeal or oropharyngeal swab were collected from each participant by mobile phlebotomists. Additional blood draws and questionnaires over an approximately 2-month period could optionally be provided by prospective study participants. Blood samples from the prospective study were shipped frozen or at room temperature prior to DNA extraction. Beyond this particular receptor, the publication reports: Clinical and demographic metadata were provided uncurated, with the amount varying by source and participant.

TCRbeta CDR3 regions were amplified from genomic DNA by means of the immunoSEQ Assay, a bias-controlled multiplex PCR. The study's own analysis went as follows. The number of nucleated cells in each sample was estimated by amplification of reference gene primers within the assay. Sequence reads were collapsed and filtered to measure the absolute abundance of every unique TCRbeta CDR3 rearrangement. For each sample, productive Simpson clonality was calculated as the square root of Simpson's diversity index over productive rearrangements. Entries here come from immuneACCESS through TCRdb and include only in-frame sequences with V and J called. Some clones fail to appear in such tables; in the studies checked, an unresolved V gene covers under half of the shortfall, and the cause of the remainder is unknown. That table supplies the V and J calls and clone size; D and trimming were determined from the DNA. This sample has about 210,000 clones in its table, and 80% to 90% of those were observed once. The top ten clones comprise about 10% of the sample.

The clonotype was recovered from a man aged 35 to 55 who had recovered from COVID-19. Sequencing was performed on PBMCs or T cells enriched from blood (not recorded which).

Here the CDR3 is given as CASSKRLAGGTDTQYF. The DNA sequence reads TGCGCCAGCAGCAAGAGGCTAGCGGGAGGCACAGATACGCAGTATTTT. The rearranged segments are TRBV5-1 and TRBJ2-3, and 10 junctional nucleotides match TRBD2. V has 4 bases trimmed and J has 1 base trimmed; junction bases matching no gene number 6. CDR1 and CDR2 are read off the germline V gene as SGHRS and YFSETQ. Measured from the cysteine to the phenylalanine, the CDR3 is 16 residues long. Of the read, only the CDR3 DNA is kept; its 48 bases are in frame from base 1.